The TCR beta chain described here comes from a study of cytomegalovirus exposure and HLA in healthy donors. General study points: Specificity of three CMV-associated chains for CMV antigens was verified in vitro.

The PCR used 60 Vbeta and 13 Jbeta primers. The repertoire was sequenced with immunoSEQ multiplex PCR; TCRdb's copy has only in-frame clones and lacks some. The sample lists some 62,000 clones; 80% to 90% were seen once. Trimming pared 6 bases from V and 0 bases from J, leaving 12 bases between. CDR1 is MGHRA, CDR2 YSYEKL, per germline. The CDR3 loop spans 14 amino acids. For this clone: Antigen unknown.

V is TRBV4-1 and J is TRBJ2-7, with a possible D match to TRBD1 (5 bases). The receptor's source is a man aged 18-30 years in good health and CMV-seronegative. The specimen was PBMCs. DNA of the CDR3: TGCGCCAGCAGTCCCAACGACAGCTCCTACGAGCAGTACTTC. It encodes CASSPNDSSYEQYF.